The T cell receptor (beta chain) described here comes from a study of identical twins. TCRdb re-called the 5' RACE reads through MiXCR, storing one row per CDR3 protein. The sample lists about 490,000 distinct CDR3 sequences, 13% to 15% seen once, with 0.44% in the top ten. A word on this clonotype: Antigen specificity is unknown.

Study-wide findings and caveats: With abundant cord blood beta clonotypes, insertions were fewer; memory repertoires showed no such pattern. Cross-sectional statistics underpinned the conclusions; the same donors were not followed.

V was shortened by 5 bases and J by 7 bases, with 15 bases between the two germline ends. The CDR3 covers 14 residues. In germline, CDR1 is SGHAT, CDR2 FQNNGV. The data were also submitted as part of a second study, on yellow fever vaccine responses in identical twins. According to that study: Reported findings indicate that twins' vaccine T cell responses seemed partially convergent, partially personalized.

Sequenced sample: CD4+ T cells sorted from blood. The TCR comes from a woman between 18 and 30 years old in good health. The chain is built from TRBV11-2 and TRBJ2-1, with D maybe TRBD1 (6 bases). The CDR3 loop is CASSLVYRANEQFF. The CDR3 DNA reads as TGTGCCAGCAGCCTAGTCTACAGGGCTAATGAGCAGTTCTTC.